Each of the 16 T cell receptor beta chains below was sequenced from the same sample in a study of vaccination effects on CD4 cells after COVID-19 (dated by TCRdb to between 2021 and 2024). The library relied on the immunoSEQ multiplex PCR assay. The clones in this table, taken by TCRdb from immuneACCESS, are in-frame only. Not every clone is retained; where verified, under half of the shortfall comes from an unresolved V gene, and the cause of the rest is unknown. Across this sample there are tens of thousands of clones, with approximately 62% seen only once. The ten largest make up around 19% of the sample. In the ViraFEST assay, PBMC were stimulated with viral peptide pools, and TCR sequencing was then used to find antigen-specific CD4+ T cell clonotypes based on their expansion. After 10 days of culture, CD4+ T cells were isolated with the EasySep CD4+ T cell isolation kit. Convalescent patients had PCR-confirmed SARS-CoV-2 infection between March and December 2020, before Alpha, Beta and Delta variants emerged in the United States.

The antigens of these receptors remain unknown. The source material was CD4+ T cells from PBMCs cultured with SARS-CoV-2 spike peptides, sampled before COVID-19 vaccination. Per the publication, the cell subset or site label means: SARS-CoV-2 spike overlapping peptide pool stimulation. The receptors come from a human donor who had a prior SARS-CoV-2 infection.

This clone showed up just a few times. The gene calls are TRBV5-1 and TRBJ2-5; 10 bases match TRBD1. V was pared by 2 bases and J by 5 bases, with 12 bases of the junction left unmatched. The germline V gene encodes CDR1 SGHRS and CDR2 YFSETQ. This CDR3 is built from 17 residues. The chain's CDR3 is CASSFTTGTGVAETQYF. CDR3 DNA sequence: TGCGCCAGCAGCTTTACCACGGGGACAGGGGTGGCGGAGACCCAGTACTTC.

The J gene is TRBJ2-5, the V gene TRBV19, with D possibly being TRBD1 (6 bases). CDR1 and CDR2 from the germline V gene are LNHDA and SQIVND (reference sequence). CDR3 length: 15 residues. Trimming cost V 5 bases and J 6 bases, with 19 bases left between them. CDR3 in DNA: TGTGCCAGTAGTTCCCTCAGGGGTGGGTCGCAGACCCAGTACTTC. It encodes CASSSLRGGSQTQYF.

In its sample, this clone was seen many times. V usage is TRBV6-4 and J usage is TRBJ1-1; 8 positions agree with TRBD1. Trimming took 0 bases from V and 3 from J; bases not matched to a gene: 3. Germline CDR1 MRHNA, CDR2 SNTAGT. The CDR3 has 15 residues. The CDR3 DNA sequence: TGTGCCAGCAGTGACTCATCAGGGGGCTACACTGAAGCTTTCTTT. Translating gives CASSDSSGGYTEAFF.

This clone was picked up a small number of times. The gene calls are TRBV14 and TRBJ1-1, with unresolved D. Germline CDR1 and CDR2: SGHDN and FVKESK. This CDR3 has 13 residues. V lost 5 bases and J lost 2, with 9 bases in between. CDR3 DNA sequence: TGTGCCAGCAGCGTTGACACCAACACTGAAGCTTTCTTT. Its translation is CASSVDTNTEAFF. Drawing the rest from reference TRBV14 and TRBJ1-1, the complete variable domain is EAGVTQFPSHSVIEKGQTVTLRCDPISGHDNLYWYRRVMGKEIKFLLHFVKESKQDESGMPNNRFLAERTGGTYSTLKVQPAELEDSGVYFCASSVDTNTEAFFGQGTRLTVV.

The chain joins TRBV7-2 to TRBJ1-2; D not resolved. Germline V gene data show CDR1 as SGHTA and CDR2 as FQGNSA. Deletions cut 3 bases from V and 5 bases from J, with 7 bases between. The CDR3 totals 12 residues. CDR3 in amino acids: CASSFPNYGYTF. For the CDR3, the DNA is TGTGCCAGCAGCTTCCCAAATTATGGCTACACCTTC.

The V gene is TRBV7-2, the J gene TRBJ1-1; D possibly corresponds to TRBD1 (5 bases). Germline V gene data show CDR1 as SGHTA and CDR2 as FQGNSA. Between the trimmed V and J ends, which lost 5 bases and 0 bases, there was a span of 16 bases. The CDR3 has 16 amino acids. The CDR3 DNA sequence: TGTGCCAGCAGCGTCTCCGGGGGGGGTATGAACACTGAAGCTTTCTTT. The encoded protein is CASSVSGGGMNTEAFF.

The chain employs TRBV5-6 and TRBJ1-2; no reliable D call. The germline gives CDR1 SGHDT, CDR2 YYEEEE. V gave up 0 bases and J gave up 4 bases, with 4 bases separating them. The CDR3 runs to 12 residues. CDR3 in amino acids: CASSLGGYGYTF. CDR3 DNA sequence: TGTGCCAGCAGCTTGGGAGGCTATGGCTACACCTTC.

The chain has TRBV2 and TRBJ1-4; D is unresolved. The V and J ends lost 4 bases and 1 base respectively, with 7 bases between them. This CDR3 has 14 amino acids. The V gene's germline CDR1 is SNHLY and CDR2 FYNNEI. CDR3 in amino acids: CASSVVETNEKLFF. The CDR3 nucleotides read TGTGCCAGCAGTGTGGTCGAAACTAATGAAAAACTGTTTTTT.

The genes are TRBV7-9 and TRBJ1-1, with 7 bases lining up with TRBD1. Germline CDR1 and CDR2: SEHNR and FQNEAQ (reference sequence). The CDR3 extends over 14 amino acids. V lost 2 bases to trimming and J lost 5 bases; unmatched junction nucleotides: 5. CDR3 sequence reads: CASSLIPGGTEAFF. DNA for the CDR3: TGTGCCAGCAGCTTAATCCCAGGGGGGACTGAAGCTTTCTTT.

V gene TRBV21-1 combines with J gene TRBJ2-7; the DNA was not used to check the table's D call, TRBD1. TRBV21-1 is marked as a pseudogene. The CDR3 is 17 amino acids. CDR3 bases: TGTGCCAGCAGCAGGGGCTCTCCGACAGGGCGAAGCTACGAGCAGTACTTC. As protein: CASSRGSPTGRSYEQYF.

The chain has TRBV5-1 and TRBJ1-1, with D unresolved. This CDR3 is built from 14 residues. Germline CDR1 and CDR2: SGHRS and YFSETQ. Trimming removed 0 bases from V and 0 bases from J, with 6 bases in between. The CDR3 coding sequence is TGCGCCAGCAGCTTGGCACTTATGAACACTGAAGCTTTCTTT. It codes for CASSLALMNTEAFF.

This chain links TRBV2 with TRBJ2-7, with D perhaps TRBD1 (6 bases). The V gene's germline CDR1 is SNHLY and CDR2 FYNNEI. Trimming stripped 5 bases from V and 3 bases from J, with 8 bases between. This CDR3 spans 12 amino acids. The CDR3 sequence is CASSRDNYEQYF. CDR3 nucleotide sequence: TGTGCCAGCAGTAGGGACAACTACGAGCAGTACTTC.

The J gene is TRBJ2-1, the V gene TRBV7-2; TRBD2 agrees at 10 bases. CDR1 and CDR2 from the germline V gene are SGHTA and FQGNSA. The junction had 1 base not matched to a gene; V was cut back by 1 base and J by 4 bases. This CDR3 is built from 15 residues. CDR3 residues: CASSLDSGGYNEQFF. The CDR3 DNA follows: TGTGCCAGCAGCTTAGATAGCGGGGGGTACAATGAGCAGTTCTTC.

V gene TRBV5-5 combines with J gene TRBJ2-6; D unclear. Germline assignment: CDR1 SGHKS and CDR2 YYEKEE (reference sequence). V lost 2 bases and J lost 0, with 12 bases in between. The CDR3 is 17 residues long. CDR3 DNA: TGTGCCAGCAGCTTAGGGAATTTTTACTCTGGGGCCAACGTCCTGACTTTC. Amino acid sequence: CASSLGNFYSGANVLTF. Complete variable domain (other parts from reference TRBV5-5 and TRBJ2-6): DAGVTQSPTHLIKTRGQQVTLRCSPISGHKSVSWYQQVLGQGPQFIFQYYEKEERGRGNFPDRFSARQFPNYSSELNVNALLLGDSALYLCASSLGNFYSGANVLTFGAGSRLTVL.

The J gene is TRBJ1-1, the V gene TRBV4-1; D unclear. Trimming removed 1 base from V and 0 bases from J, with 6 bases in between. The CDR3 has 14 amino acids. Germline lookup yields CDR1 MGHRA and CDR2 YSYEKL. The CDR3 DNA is TGCGCCAGCAGCCAAGTACTGATGAACACTGAAGCTTTCTTT. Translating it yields CASSQVLMNTEAFF.

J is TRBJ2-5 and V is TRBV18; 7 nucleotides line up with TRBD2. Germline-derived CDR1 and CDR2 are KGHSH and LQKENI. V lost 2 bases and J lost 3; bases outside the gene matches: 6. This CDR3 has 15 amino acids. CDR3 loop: CASSPRGSGEETQYF. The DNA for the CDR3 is TGTGCCAGCTCACCAAGGGGCAGCGGGGAAGAGACCCAGTACTTC.